A single sample gave rise to the 13 T cell receptor beta chains below, sequenced in a study of shared clonotypes between healthy human individuals. Naivety among CD8 cells was defined by CD45RO negativity and positive CCR7 selection, thereby excluding terminally differentiated effector memory CD45RA+ cells. Assay: immunoSEQ multiplex PCR; the TCRdb copy retains only in-frame clones and omits some. The table shows some 2,000,000 clones, with less than 95% occurring only once. The sequenced sample was naive CD8+ T cells sorted from blood. Source of these receptors: a man aged 18 to 35 in good health.

This clone was counted once. V gene TRBV5-8 combines with J gene TRBJ1-1; possibly TRBD1 for D (5 bases). V was clipped by 6 bases and J by 5 bases, with 14 bases between them. CDR1 and CDR2 (germline): SGHTS, YDEGEE. The CDR3 is 13 residues long. In DNA form, the CDR3 reads TGTGCCAGCACCCCCGGGGCATGGACTGAAGCTTTCTTT. Translated: CASTPGAWTEAFF.

The chain combines TRBV7-9 with TRBJ2-3; D uncertain. Germline V CDR1 and CDR2: SEHNR, FQNEAQ (reference sequence). V was cut by 5 bases and J by 1 base, with 10 bases left in between. The CDR3 is 14 amino acids. The CDR3 is CASSPVFGTDTQYF. The DNA of the CDR3 is TGTGCCAGCAGCCCCGTGTTTGGCACAGATACGCAGTATTTT.

CDR3 region: CGSGAYNEQFF. The CDR3 nucleotides read TGTGGAAGCGGGGCCTACAATGAGCAGTTCTTC. The chain employs TRBV27 and TRBJ2-1; 7 positions agree with TRBD2. Per germline, CDR1 MNHEY and CDR2 SMNVEV (reference sequence). The CDR3 runs 11 residues.

The chain carries TRBV7-2 and TRBJ2-5; D is ambiguous. The CDR3 consists of 12 residues. Trimming removed 4 bases from V and 9 bases from J, with 12 bases in between. Germline lookup yields CDR1 SGHTA and CDR2 FQGNSA. The CDR3 loop reads CASSSAQRAQYF. The DNA for the CDR3 is TGTGCCAGCAGCTCCGCCCAGAGAGCCCAGTACTTC.

As concerns this clone: Other DNA sequences within the sample encode an identical CDR3. The chain is built from TRBV27 and TRBJ2-2; D might be TRBD2 (6 bases). The CDR3 is 13 amino acids. V lost 3 bases and J 5 bases, leaving 7 bases between the germline ends. The germline CDR1 and CDR2 sequences are MNHEY and SMNVEV (reference sequence). The CDR3 loop is CASSFGGTGELFF. In DNA form, the CDR3 reads TGTGCCAGCAGTTTCGGGGGAACCGGGGAGCTGTTTTTT.

This clone was counted once. The V and J genes are TRBV5-1 and TRBJ1-5, with a tentative D call TRBD1 (5 bases). Germline lookup yields CDR1 SGHRS and CDR2 YFSETQ. Trimming took 4 bases from V and 3 from J, leaving 14 bases between them. The CDR3 extends over 15 amino acids. Here the CDR3 DNA reads TGCGCCAGCAGCCCCTTGGGGGACCTCAATCAGCCCCAGCATTTT. It encodes CASSPLGDLNQPQHF.

The rearrangement uses TRBV6-1 and TRBJ1-4, with D unclear. Trimming pared 5 bases from V and 8 bases from J, leaving 18 bases between. CDR1 is MNHNS and CDR2 is SASEGT in the germline V gene. The CDR3 length is 15 residues. CDR3 amino acids: CASSKDPGLSEKLFF. CDR3 sequence (DNA): TGTGCCAGCAGTAAGGACCCCGGGCTCTCCGAAAAACTGTTTTTT.

Comment on this clone: Other DNA variants within this sample encode the same CDR3. This rearrangement joins TRBV9 to TRBJ2-2, with unresolved D. Germline loops: CDR1 SGDLS, CDR2 YYNGEE. This CDR3 region has 13 residues. V was shortened by 4 bases and J by 5 bases, with 9 bases between the two germline ends. The CDR3 is CASSPPRTGELFF. CDR3 coding DNA: TGTGCCAGCAGCCCCCCCAGGACCGGGGAGCTGTTTTTT.

The V gene is TRBV6-5, the J gene TRBJ1-1; 7 nucleotides agree with TRBD1. This CDR3 has 14 amino acids. J gave up 4 bases and V 5 bases, and 7 bases lay outside the gene matches. Germline CDR1 MNHEY, CDR2 SVGAGI. CDR3 residues: CASSDRVAGTEAFF. DNA for the CDR3: TGTGCCAGCAGTGACAGGGTAGCGGGCACTGAAGCTTTCTTT.

This clone was recorded once. The gene calls are TRBV28 and TRBJ2-2; maybe TRBD1 (6 bases). Germline V gives CDR1 MDHEN, CDR2 SYDVKM. CDR3 length: 13 amino acids. Trimming removed 5 bases from V and 6 bases from J, with 10 bases in between. The CDR3 nucleotides are TGTGCCAGCAGTATAACAGGGTCCGGGGAGCTGTTTTTT. This sequence encodes CASSITGSGELFF.

This chain connects TRBV27 to TRBJ2-1, with D maybe TRBD1 (5 bases). The V gene's germline CDR1 is MNHEY and CDR2 SMNVEV (reference sequence). The CDR3 loop spans 14 amino acids. V shed 5 bases and J shed 8 bases, with 16 bases lying between them. CDR3 DNA: TGTGCCAGCAGTCGAGCGACAGTCAACGATGAGCAGTTCTTC. The encoded protein is CASSRATVNDEQFF.

The rearrangement links TRBV7-9 to TRBJ2-7; the D gene could be TRBD1 or TRBD2 (6 bases each). The CDR3 runs to 13 residues. V was cut by 5 bases and J by 3 bases, with 11 bases left in between. Germline V CDR1 and CDR2: SEHNR, FQNEAQ (reference sequence). The DNA for the CDR3 is TGTGCCAGCAGCAAAGGGGGGAACTACGAGCAGTACTTC. It yields the protein CASSKGGNYEQYF.

This chain connects TRBV6-5 to TRBJ2-7; D remains unclear. The V gene lost 2 bases and the J gene lost 7 bases, with 12 bases spanning the gap. The CDR3 is made up of 13 amino acids. Germline CDR1 reads MNHEY; CDR2 reads SVGAGI. The CDR3 region has the DNA TGTGCCAGCAGTTACGAAGGTTTTCAAGAGCAGTACTTC. It encodes CASSYEGFQEQYF.